This TCR beta chain originates from a study of OX40 agonist ivuxolimab in advanced cancers. The protocol was immunoSEQ multiplex PCR, while the TCRdb copy is restricted to in-frame clones and leaves out a portion. Counted here are 70,000 or so clones, less than 90% occurring once; the ten biggest clones make up around 0.78%. There are 15 residues in the CDR3. In germline, CDR1 is MNHNS, CDR2 SASEGT. With 0 bases removed from V and 0 bases from J, the gap between germline ends came to 6 bases. The chain links TRBV6-1 to TRBJ2-1, with a possible D match to TRBD2 (5 bases). The starting material was CD4+ or CD8+ T cells sorted from blood, obtained in a trial of the OX40 agonist ivuxolimab. The sequence was collected from an adult with an advanced solid tumor such as melanoma, head and neck, liver or kidney cancer. Written as DNA, the CDR3 is TGTGCCAGCAGTGAAGCGGGGAGCTCCTACAATGAGCAGTTCTTC. Translated: CASSEAGSSYNEQFF.